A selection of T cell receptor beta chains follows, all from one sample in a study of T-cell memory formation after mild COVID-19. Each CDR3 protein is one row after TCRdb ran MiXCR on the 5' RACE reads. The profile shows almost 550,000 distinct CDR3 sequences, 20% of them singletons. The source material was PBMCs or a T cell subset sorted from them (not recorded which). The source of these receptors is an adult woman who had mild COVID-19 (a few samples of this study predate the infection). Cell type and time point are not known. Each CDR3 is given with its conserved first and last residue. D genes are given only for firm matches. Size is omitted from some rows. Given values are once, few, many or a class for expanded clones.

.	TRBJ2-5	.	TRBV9	CASSVGGAQETQYF	TGTGCCAGCAGCGTAGGGGGGGCCCAAGAGACCCAGTACTTC
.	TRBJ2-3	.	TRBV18	CASSPLLTSSTDTQYF	TGTGCCAGCTCACCACTTTTGACTTCGAGCACAGATACGCAGTATTTT
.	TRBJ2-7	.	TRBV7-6	CASRVRGEGSYEQYF	TGTGCCAGCAGGGTTAGGGGTGAGGGATCCTACGAGCAGTACTTC
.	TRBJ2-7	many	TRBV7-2	CASSLMSYEQYF	TGTGCCAGCAGCTTAATGTCCTACGAGCAGTACTTC
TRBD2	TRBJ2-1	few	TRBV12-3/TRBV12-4	CASSTGTSGRNEQFF	TGTGCCAGCAGTACCGGGACTAGCGGGAGAAATGAGCAGTTCTTC
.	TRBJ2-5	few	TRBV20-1	CSASRANQETQYF	TGCAGTGCTAGTCGGGCCAACCAAGAGACCCAGTACTTC
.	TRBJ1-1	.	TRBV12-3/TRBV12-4	CASSLEAGLTEAFF	TGTGCCAGCAGTTTAGAGGCAGGTCTCACTGAAGCTTTCTTT
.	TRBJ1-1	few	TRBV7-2	CASSSTSGARTEAFF	TGTGCCAGCAGCTCAACATCCGGGGCTCGCACTGAAGCTTTCTTT
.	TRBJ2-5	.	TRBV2	CASSAKLHPGTQYF	TGTGCCAGCAGCGCTAAGCTTCATCCGGGGACCCAGTACTTC
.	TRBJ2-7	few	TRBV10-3	CAINPGRATYEQYF	TGTGCCATCAATCCGGGACGGGCAACCTACGAGCAGTACTTC
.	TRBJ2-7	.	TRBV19	CASSTRKDYEQYF	TGTGCCAGTAGTACCCGCAAGGACTACGAGCAGTACTTC
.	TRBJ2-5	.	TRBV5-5	CASSQDPAETQYF	TGTGCCAGCAGCCAAGACCCCGCAGAGACCCAGTACTTC
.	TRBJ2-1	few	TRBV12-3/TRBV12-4	CASSLVVTDNEQFF	TGTGCCAGCAGTTTAGTAGTCACAGACAATGAGCAGTTCTTC
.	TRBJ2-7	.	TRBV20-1	CSARAGTPNGYEQYF	TGCAGTGCTAGAGCCGGGACCCCGAACGGGTACGAGCAGTACTTC
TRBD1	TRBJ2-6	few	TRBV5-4	CASSSGTASSGANVLTF	TGTGCCAGCAGCTCCGGGACAGCGTCCTCTGGGGCCAACGTCCTGACTTTC
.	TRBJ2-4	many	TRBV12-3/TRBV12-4	CASTRGNIQYF	TGTGCCAGCACCCGGGGGAACATTCAGTACTTC
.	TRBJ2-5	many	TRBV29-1	CSGSYTAQETQYF	TGCAGCGGAAGCTATACAGCCCAAGAGACCCAGTACTTC
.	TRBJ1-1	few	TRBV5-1	CASSLAEGGNTEAFF	TGCGCCAGCAGTCTAGCGGAGGGAGGGAACACTGAAGCTTTCTTT
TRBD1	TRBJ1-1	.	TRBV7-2	CASSPREQGLTEAFF	TGTGCCAGCAGCCCTCGCGAACAGGGGTTAACTGAAGCTTTCTTT
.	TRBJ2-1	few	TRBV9	CASSVAALSNNEQFF	TGTGCCAGCAGCGTAGCAGCTCTAAGCAACAATGAGCAGTTCTTC
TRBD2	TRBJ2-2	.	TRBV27	CASSPELAGGPHGELFF	TGTGCCAGCAGCCCCGAACTAGCGGGAGGGCCCCACGGGGAGCTGTTTTTT
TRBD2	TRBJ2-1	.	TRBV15	CATSSPRGGTSGRNYNEQFF	TGTGCCACCAGCAGTCCCCGCGGGGGGACTAGCGGGAGGAACTACAATGAGCAGTTCTTC
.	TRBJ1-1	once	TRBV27	CASSNYGTNTEAFF	TGTGCCAGCAGCAACTACGGGACGAACACTGAAGCTTTCTTT
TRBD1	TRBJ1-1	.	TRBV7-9	CATGTGNHPEAFF	TGTGCCACCGGGACAGGGAATCACCCTGAAGCTTTCTTT
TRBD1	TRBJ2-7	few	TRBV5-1	CASSSGNRDRVQEQYF	TGCGCCAGCAGCTCCGGAAACCGGGACAGGGTTCAGGAGCAGTACTTC
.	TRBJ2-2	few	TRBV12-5	CASGSGHTGELFF	TGTGCTAGTGGTTCCGGGCACACCGGGGAGCTGTTTTTT
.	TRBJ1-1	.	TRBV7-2	CASTLMPGTEAFF	TGTGCCAGCACCCTTATGCCGGGCACTGAAGCTTTCTTT
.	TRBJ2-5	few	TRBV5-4	CASSLGGGDGQETQYF	TGTGCCAGCAGCTTGGGAGGCGGGGACGGTCAAGAGACCCAGTACTTC
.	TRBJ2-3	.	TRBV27	CASSLRGRGEGGTDTQYF	TGTGCCAGCAGTTTGCGAGGGCGAGGGGAAGGGGGCACAGATACGCAGTATTTT